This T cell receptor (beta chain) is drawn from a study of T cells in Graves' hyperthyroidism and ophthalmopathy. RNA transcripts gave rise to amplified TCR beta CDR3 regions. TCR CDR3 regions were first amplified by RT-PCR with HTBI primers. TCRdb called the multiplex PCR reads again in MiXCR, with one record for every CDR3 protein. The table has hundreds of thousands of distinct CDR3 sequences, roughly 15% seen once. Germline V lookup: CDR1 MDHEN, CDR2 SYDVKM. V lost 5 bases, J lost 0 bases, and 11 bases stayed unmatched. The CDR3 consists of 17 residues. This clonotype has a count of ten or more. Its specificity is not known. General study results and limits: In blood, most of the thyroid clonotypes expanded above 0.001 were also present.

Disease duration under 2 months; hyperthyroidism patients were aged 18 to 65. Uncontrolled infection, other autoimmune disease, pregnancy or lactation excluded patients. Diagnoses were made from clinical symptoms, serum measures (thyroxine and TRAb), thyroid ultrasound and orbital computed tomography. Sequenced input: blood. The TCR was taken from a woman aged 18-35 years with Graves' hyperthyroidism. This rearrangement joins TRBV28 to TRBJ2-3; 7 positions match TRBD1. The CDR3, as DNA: TGTGCCAGCAGTCGAGCTTACAGGGGCCTTAGCACAGATACGCAGTATTTT. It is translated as CASSRAYRGLSTDTQYF.